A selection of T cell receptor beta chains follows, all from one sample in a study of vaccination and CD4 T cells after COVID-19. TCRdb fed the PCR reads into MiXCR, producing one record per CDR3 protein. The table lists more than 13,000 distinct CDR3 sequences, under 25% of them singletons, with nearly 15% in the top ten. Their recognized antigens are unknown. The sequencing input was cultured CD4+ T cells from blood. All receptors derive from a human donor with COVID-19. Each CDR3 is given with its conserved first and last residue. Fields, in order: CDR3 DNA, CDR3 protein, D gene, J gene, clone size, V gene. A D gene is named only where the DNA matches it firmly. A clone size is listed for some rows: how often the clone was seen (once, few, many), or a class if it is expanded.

TGTGCCAGCAGTTACTCGACGGGGGGTGGAGGCTACACCTTC	CASSYSTGGGGYTF	.	TRBJ1-2	medium-sized	TRBV6-5
TGTGCCAGCAGCCTTAGTGGAGCTGAAGCTTTCTTT	CASSLSGAEAFF	.	TRBJ1-1	.	TRBV7-2
TGTGCCAGCAGGGGAATGCCGGGACTAGCGGGGGGAAGCTCCTACGAGCAGTACTTC	CASRGMPGLAGGSSYEQYF	TRBD2	TRBJ2-7	.	TRBV6-2/TRBV6-3
TGTGCCAGCAGCGTAGGGGACAGCCTTGAAAAACTGTTTTTT	CASSVGDSLEKLFF	TRBD1	TRBJ1-4	few	TRBV9
TGTGCCAGCAGCGTAGATTTTGGTGACGAGGCCACCTTC	CASSVDFGDEATF	.	TRBJ1-2	.	TRBV9
TGTGCCAGCAGCTTGGCCGGCGGGGGGGCAGATGAGCAGTTCTTC	CASSLAGGGADEQFF	TRBD2	TRBJ2-1	.	TRBV5-4
TGTGCCAGCAGTCTCCCGGGACAGGGGGCCAACGTCCTGACTTTC	CASSLPGQGANVLTF	TRBD1	TRBJ2-6	.	TRBV2
TGTGCCAGCAGTTACGACAGGGCGACTGGCTACACCTTC	CASSYDRATGYTF	TRBD1	TRBJ1-2	medium-sized	TRBV6-5
TGTGCCAGCAGCTTAGGGGGCTATGGCTACACCTTC	CASSLGGYGYTF	.	TRBJ1-2	.	TRBV7-2
TGTGCCAGCAGTGAAGTCGGGGCACCCAAATCACCCCTCCACTTT	CASSEVGAPKSPLHF	.	TRBJ1-6	medium-sized	TRBV6-1
TGTGCCAGCAGGGACGGGACTAGCGGGGGGGCATATACGCAGTATTTT	CASRDGTSGGAYTQYF	TRBD2	TRBJ2-3	few	TRBV6-1
TGTGCCACCCCGGGGGTCCAAGAGACCCAGTACTTC	CATPGVQETQYF	.	TRBJ2-5	few	TRBV6-4
TGTGCCAGCAGCCACGACGCAACTAGCGGGGGCCCCTACGAGCAGTACTTC	CASSHDATSGGPYEQYF	TRBD2	TRBJ2-7	few	TRBV3-1
TGTGCCAGCAGCCACAAGGGAGCGGGGAACACAGATACGCAGTATTTT	CASSHKGAGNTDTQYF	TRBD2	TRBJ2-3	.	TRBV7-8
TGTGCCAGCAGCTCGACAGGGTTCGGCTCCTATAATTCACCCCTCCACTTT	CASSSTGFGSYNSPLHF	TRBD1	TRBJ1-6	.	TRBV7-2
TGCAGTGCTAGAGGGGACGAGAGCAAAAACATTCAGTACTTC	CSARGDESKNIQYF	.	TRBJ2-4	few	TRBV20-1
TGTGCCAGCAGTTACTCGAGGGAAGGGGGGGGTATCCGTCAGTCCCAGCATTTT	CASSYSREGGGIRQSQHF	.	TRBJ1-5	.	TRBV6-5
TGTGCCAGTAGTATACCCCAGGGAACGAGTCAGCCCCAGCATTTT	CASSIPQGTSQPQHF	.	TRBJ1-5	.	TRBV19
TGCAGCGTTGACCATCCCGGGACAGGGACGTTGGAGACCCAGTACTTC	CSVDHPGTGTLETQYF	TRBD1	TRBJ2-5	.	TRBV29-1
TGCGCCAGCAGCCAAACCTCAGGGGCAGCCGGGGAGCTGTTTTTT	CASSQTSGAAGELFF	.	TRBJ2-2	.	TRBV4-3
TGCAGTGCTAGAGACGTGATTAGCCGCGGCTACACCTTC	CSARDVISRGYTF	.	TRBJ1-2	once	TRBV20-1
TGTGCCAGCAGTGAACAACCCTACCAAGAGACCCAGTACTTC	CASSEQPYQETQYF	.	TRBJ2-5	few	TRBV6-1
TGTGCCAGCAGTCAGACAGGCAGGCCCAATGGCTACACCTTC	CASSQTGRPNGYTF	.	TRBJ1-2	few	TRBV28
TGTGCCTGGAGTGACGCTGGCTCTGGAAACACCATATATTTT	CAWSDAGSGNTIYF	.	TRBJ1-3	.	TRBV30
TGTGCCAGCAGCCAAGCAAACCGGGACAGGGGTGGCTACACCTTC	CASSQANRDRGGYTF	TRBD1	TRBJ1-2	.	TRBV5-4